This TCR beta chain emerged from a study of cytomegalovirus exposure and HLA in healthy donors. PCR involved 60 Vbeta and 13 Jbeta primers. The assay was immunoSEQ multiplex PCR, and TCRdb's table has in-frame clones only and misses some. The sample shows approximately 190,000 clones, 81% of them seen only once. Study conclusions and caveats: Cytomegalovirus association was assigned to more than 150 TCR beta chains. Researchers reported in a later analysis that a missense DCLRE1C variant was tied to TCR beta V- and J-gene trimming. In a later analysis, at a false discovery rate of 0.05, roughly 17,000 TCR beta sequences were associated with HLA alleles.

Germline V gene sequence: CDR1 LNHDA, CDR2 SQIVND (reference sequence). With V trimmed by 4 bases and J by 1 base, 13 bases remained unmatched. The CDR3 is made up of 19 amino acids. Nominal health characterized the donors when sampled, though unrecorded immune exposures were likely. About this clone itself: Its target is unknown.

V and J are TRBV19 and TRBJ2-3; TRBD1 matches 11 bases. The receptor's source is a man aged 35 to 55 in good health and CMV-seropositive. The sample comprised PBMCs. The CDR3 loop reads CASSTPGQGGILGTDTQYF. CDR3 coding DNA: TGTGCCAGTAGTACTCCGGGACAGGGGGGAATTCTAGGCACAGATACGCAGTATTTT.